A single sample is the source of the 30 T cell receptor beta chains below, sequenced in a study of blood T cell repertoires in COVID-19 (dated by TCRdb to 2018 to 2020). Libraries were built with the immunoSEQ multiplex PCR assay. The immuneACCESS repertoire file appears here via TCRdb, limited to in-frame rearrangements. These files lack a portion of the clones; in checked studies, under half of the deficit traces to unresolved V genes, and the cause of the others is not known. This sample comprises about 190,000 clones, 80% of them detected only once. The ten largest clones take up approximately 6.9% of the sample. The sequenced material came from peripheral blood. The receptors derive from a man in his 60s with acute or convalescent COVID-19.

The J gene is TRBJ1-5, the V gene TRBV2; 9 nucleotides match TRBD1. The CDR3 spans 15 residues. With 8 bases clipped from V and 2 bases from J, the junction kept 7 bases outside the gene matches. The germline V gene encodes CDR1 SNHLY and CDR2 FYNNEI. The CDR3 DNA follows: TGTGCCAGCCGGGACAGGGTTGCCCGCAATCAGCCCCAGCATTTT. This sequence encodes CASRDRVARNQPQHF.

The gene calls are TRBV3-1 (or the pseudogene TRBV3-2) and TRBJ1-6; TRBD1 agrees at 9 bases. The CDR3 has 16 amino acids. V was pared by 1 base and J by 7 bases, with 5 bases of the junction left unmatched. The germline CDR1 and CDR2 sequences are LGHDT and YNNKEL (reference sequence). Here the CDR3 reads CASSQGPDRGNSPLHF. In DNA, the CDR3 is TGTGCCAGCAGCCAAGGGCCGGACAGGGGAAATTCACCCCTCCACTTT.

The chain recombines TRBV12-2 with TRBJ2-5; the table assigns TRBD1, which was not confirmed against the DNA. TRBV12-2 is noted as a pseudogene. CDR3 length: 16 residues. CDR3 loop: CASRLAWGRGPETQYF. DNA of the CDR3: TGTGCAAGTCGCTTGGCGTGGGGTAGGGGGCCGGAGACCCAGTACTTC.

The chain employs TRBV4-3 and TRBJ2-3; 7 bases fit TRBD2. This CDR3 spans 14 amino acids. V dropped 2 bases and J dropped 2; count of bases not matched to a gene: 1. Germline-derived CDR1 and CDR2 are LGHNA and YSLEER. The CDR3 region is CASSQRDYTDTQYF. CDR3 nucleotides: TGCGCCAGCAGCCAAAGGGACTACACAGATACGCAGTATTTT.

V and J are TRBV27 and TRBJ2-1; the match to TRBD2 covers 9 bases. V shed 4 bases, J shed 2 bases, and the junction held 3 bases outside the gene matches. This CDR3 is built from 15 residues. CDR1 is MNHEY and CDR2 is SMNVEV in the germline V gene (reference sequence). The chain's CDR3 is CASSYRTSAYNEQFF. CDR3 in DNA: TGTGCCAGCAGTTATCGGACTAGCGCCTACAATGAGCAGTTCTTC.

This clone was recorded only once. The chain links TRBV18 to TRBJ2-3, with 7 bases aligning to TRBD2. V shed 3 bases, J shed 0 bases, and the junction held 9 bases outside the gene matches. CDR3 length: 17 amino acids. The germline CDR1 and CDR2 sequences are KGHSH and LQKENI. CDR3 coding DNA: TGTGCCAGCTCACCTTTTTCGCGGGGGACTAGCACAGATACGCAGTATTTT. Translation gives CASSPFSRGTSTDTQYF.

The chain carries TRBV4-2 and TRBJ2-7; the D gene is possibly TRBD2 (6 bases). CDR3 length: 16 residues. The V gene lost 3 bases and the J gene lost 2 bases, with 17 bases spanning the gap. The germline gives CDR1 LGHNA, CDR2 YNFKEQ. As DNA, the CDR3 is TGTGCCAGCAGCCAGCCCTTGCGGGGTAGAACCTACGAGCAGTACTTC. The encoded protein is CASSQPLRGRTYEQYF.

The CDR3 DNA reads as TGTGCCAGCCGTGAGCCTGGGGGGTCCTATGGCTACACCTTC. Translated: CASREPGGSYGYTF. V and J are TRBV27 and TRBJ1-2, with a tentative D call TRBD1 (5 bases). V was shortened by 8 bases and J by 4 bases, with 17 bases between the two germline ends. Germline-derived CDR1 and CDR2 are MNHEY and SMNVEV (reference sequence). This CDR3 has 14 amino acids.

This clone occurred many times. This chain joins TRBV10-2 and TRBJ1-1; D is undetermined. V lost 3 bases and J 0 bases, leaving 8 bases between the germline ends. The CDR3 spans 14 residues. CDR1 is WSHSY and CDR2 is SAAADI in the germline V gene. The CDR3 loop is CASSDPGMNTEAFF. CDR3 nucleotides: TGCGCCAGCAGTGACCCAGGCATGAACACTGAAGCTTTCTTT.

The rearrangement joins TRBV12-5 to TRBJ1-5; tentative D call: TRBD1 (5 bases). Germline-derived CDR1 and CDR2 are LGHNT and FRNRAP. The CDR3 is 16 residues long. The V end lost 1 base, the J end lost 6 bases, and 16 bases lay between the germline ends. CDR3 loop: CASGLEVGSGAQPQHF. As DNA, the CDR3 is TGTGCTAGTGGTTTGGAGGTAGGGTCTGGGGCTCAGCCCCAGCATTTT. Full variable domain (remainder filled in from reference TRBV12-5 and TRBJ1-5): DARVTQTPRHKVTEMGQEVTMRCQPILGHNTVFWYRQTMMQGLELLAYFRNRAPLDDSGMPKDRFSAEMPDATLATLKIQPSEPRDSAVYFCASGLEVGSGAQPQHFGDGTRLSIL.

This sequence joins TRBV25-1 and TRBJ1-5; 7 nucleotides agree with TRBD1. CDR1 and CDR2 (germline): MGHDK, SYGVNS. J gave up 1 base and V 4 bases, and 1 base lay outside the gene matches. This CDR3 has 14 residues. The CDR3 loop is CASSATGSNQPQHF. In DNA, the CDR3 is TGTGCCAGCAGTGCGACAGGGAGCAATCAGCCCCAGCATTTT.

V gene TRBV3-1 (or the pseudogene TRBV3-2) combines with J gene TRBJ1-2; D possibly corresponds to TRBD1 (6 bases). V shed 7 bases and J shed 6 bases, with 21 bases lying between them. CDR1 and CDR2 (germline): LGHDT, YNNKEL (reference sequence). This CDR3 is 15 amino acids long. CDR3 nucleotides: TGTGCCAGCACGTACACAGGGAGGGGAGAGAATGGCTACACCTTC. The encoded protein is CASTYTGRGENGYTF.

The CDR3 spells CASSLVGPGEQPRNEQFF. CDR3 coding DNA: TGTGCCAGCAGCTTAGTAGGACCAGGGGAGCAACCCCGCAATGAGCAGTTCTTC. The chain uses TRBV11-2 and TRBJ2-1; possible D gene TRBD1, 6 bases. V was cut by 1 base and J by 6 bases, with 22 bases left in between. The CDR3 consists of 18 residues. CDR1 and CDR2 from the germline V gene are SGHAT and FQNNGV. Complete variable domain (other parts from reference TRBV11-2 and TRBJ2-1): EAGVAQSPRYKIIEKRQSVAFWCNPISGHATLYWYQQILGQGPKLLIQFQNNGVVDDSQLPKDRFSAERLKGVDSTLKIQPAKLEDSAVYLCASSLVGPGEQPRNEQFFGPGTRLTVL.

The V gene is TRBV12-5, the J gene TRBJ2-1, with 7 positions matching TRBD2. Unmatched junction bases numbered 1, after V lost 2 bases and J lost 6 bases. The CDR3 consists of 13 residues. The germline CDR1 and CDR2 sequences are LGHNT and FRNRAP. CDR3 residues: CASGLRLANEQFF. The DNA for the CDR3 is TGTGCTAGTGGTTTGAGACTAGCCAATGAGCAGTTCTTC.

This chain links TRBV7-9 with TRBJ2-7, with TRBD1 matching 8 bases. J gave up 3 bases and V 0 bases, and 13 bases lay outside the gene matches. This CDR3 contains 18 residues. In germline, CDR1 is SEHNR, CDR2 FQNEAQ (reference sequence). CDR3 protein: CASSLALSRTGKSYEQYF. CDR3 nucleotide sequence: TGTGCCAGCAGCTTAGCCTTATCCAGGACAGGGAAAAGCTACGAGCAGTACTTC.

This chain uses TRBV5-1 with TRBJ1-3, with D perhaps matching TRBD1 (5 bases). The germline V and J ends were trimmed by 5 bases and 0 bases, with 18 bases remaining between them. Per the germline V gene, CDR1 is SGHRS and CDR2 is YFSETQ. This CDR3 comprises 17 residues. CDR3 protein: CASRIGGGYNSGNTIYF. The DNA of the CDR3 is TGCGCCAGCAGGATTGGGGGAGGATATAACTCTGGAAACACCATATATTTT.

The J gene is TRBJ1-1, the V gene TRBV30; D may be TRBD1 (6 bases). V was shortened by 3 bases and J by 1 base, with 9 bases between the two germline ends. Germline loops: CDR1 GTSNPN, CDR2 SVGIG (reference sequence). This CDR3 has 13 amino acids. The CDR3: CAWRRGGNTEAFF. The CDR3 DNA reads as TGTGCCTGGAGGAGAGGGGGGAACACTGAAGCTTTCTTT.

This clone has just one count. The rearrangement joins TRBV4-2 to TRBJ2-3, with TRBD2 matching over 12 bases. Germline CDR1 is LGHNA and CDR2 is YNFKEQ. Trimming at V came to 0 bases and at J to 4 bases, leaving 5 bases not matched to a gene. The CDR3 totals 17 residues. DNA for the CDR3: TGTGCCAGCAGCCAAGATCCTAGCGGGGGGGCCCCAGATACGCAGTATTTT. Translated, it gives CASSQDPSGGAPDTQYF.

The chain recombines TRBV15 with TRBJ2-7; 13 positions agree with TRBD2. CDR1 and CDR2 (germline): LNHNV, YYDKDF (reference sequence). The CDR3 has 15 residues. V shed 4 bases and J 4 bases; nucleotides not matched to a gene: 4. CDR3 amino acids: CATSTGTSGEYEQYF. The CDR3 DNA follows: TGTGCCACCAGCACCGGGACTAGCGGGGAGTACGAGCAGTACTTC.

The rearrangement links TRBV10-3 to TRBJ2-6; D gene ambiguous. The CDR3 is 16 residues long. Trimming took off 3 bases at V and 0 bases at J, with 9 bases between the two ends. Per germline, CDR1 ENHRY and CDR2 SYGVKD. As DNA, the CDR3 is TGTGCCATCAGTGAACCTACGAACTCTGGGGCCAACGTCCTGACTTTC. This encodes CAISEPTNSGANVLTF.

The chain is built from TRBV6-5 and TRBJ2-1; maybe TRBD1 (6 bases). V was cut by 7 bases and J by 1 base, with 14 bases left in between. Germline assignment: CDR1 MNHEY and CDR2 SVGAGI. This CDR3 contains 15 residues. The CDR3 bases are TGTGCCAGCACCCCCCTAGGACAGTCCTACAATGAGCAGTTCTTC. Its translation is CASTPLGQSYNEQFF.

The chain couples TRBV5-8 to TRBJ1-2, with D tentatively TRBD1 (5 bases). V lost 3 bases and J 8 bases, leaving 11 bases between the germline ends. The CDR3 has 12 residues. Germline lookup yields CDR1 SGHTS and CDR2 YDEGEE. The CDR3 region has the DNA TGTGCCAGCAGCTCTGTGACAGCGGGCTACACCTTC. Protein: CASSSVTAGYTF.

For the CDR3, the DNA is TGTGCCAGCAGTTACGGCTTCCACGAGCAGTACTTC. This translates into CASSYGFHEQYF. The rearrangement links TRBV6-2 or TRBV6-3 to TRBJ2-7; D is undetermined. The CDR3 is made up of 12 amino acids. Germline values: CDR1 MNHEY, CDR2 SVGEGT. V lost 2 bases and J lost 5, with 7 bases in between.

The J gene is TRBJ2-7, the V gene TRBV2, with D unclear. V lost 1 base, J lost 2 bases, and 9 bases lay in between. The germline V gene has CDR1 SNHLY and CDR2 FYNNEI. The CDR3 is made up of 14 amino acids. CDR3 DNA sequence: TGTGCCAGCAGTGAAGGCGTCAACCCCTACGAGCAGTACTTC. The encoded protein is CASSEGVNPYEQYF.

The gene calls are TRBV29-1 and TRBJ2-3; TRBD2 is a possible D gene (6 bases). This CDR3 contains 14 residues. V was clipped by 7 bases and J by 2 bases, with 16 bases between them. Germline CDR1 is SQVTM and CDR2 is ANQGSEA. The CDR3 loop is CSAVRLDSTDTQYF. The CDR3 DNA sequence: TGCAGCGCTGTTAGACTAGATTCCACAGATACGCAGTATTTT.

The CDR3, as DNA: TGTGCCAGCAGCACAGACCTGGACAGAGTACACTACGAGCAGTACTTC. Translating gives CASSTDLDRVHYEQYF. J is TRBJ2-7 and V is TRBV21-1; the table's D call of TRBD1 was not tested on the DNA. TRBV21-1 is marked as a pseudogene. The CDR3 length is 16 residues.

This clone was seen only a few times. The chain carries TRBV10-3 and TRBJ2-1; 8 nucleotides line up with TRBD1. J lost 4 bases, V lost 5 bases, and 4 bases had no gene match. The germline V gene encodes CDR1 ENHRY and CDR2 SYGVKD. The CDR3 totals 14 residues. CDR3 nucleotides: TGTGCCATCAGTCTCCGGGACAGGTACAATGAGCAGTTCTTC. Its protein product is CAISLRDRYNEQFF.

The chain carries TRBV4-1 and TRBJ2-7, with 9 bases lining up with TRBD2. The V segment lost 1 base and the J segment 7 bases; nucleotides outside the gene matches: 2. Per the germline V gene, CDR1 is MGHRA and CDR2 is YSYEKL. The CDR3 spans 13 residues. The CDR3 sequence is CASSQAAGGEQYF. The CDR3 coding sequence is TGCGCCAGCAGCCAAGCTGCGGGGGGGGAGCAGTACTTC.

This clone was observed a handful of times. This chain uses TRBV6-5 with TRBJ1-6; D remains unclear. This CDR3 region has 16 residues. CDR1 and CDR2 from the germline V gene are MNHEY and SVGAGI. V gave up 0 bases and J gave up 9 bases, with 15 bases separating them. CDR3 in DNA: TGTGCCAGCAGTTACTCGCCCCCCAGGTTGGGTTCACCCCTCCACTTT. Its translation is CASSYSPPRLGSPLHF.

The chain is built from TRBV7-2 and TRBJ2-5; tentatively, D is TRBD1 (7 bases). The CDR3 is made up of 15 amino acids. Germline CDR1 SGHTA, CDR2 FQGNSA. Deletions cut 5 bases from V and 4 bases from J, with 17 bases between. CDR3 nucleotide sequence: TGTGCCAGCAGCCAGGAGGGACAGATGGTAGAGACCCAGTACTTC. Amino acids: CASSQEGQMVETQYF.